The 14 T cell receptor beta chains presented below share a single source sample, sequenced in a study of cytomegalovirus exposure and HLA in healthy donors. This PCR relied on a set of 60 Vbeta primers and 13 Jbeta primers. The method was immunoSEQ multiplex PCR; TCRdb's version includes in-frame clones alone and lacks a portion of them. The table includes over 70,000 clones, roughly 81% detected once. The sequenced sample consisted of PBMCs. These TCRs come from a human donor in good health.

This clone was recorded a few times. The chain joins TRBV5-4 to TRBJ2-6; weak D call: TRBD2 (6 bases). CDR1 SGHNT and CDR2 YYREEE come from the germline V gene (reference sequence). The CDR3 covers 15 residues. V gave up 0 bases and J gave up 4 bases, with 8 bases separating them. CDR3 residues: CASSLGGAGANVLTF. The CDR3 DNA follows: TGTGCCAGCAGCTTGGGCGGGGCGGGGGCCAACGTCCTGACTTTC.

A few counts support this clone. The V gene is TRBV4-1, the J gene TRBJ2-1, with D perhaps matching TRBD2 (6 bases). There are 16 residues in the CDR3. Germline lookup yields CDR1 MGHRA and CDR2 YSYEKL. V gave up 0 bases and J gave up 9 bases, with 18 bases separating them. DNA of the CDR3: TGCGCCAGCAGCCAAGATCTCGGGGAGGCAGGTCGTGAGCAGTTCTTC. Amino acid sequence: CASSQDLGEAGREQFF.

This clone appeared a single time. The chain joins TRBV15 to TRBJ1-1; D is ambiguous. In germline, CDR1 is LNHNV, CDR2 YYDKDF (reference sequence). CDR3 length equals 14 residues. The V end lost 7 bases, the J end lost 2 bases, and 14 bases lay between the germline ends. CDR3 bases: TGTGCCACCACCCTAGGAGGCTACAACACTGAAGCTTTCTTT. Its translation: CATTLGGYNTEAFF. The entire variable domain, with the rest obtained from reference TRBV15 and TRBJ1-1, is as follows: DAMVIQNPRYQVTQFGKPVTLSCSQTLNHNVMYWYQQKSSQAPKLLFHYYDKDFNNEADTPDNFQSRRPNTSFCFLDIRSPGLGDTAMYLCATTLGGYNTEAFFGQGTRLTVV.

V is TRBV13 and J is TRBJ1-5, with TRBD1 identical over 8 bases. The V and J ends lost 5 bases and 7 bases, in that order; junction bases with no gene match: 10. Germline-derived CDR1 and CDR2 are PRHDT and FYEKMQ (reference sequence). The length of the CDR3 is 15 residues. CDR3 sequence (DNA): TGTGCCAGCAGCCGGGGACAGGAAGAAGGCCAGCCCCAGCATTTT. Translation gives CASSRGQEEGQPQHF.

To note about this clone: The CDR3 carries no conserved terminal phenylalanine or tryptophan, so it likely arises from a read error. The DNA is omitted, as the CDR3 cannot be located on it reliably, and the CDR3 follows TCRdb's listing. V and J are TRBV23-1 and TRBJ1-5; the DNA was not compared with TRBD1, the D call given in the table. TRBV23-1 is an open reading frame whose function is uncertain. The CDR3 has 10 residues if both end residues are counted. CDR3 in amino acids: CATAFGQGDV.

The sample holds one count of this clone. CDR3 sequence (DNA): TGCGCCAGCAGCTTGAGGGGGAACACTGAAGCTTTCTTT. Protein sequence: CASSLRGNTEAFF. The rearrangement joins TRBV5-1 to TRBJ1-1; tentatively, D is TRBD1 (5 bases). The germline V and J ends were trimmed by 1 base and 1 base, with 5 bases remaining between them. Germline V CDR1 and CDR2: SGHRS, YFSETQ. CDR3 length: 13 amino acids.

This clone was picked up a small number of times. The chain combines TRBV4-1 with TRBJ2-4; 8 nucleotides agree with TRBD1. The CDR3 spans 13 residues. Germline CDR1 and CDR2: MGHRA and YSYEKL. Trimming cost V 4 bases and J 9 bases; bases outside gene matches: 5. The CDR3 spells CASSRQGLGIQYF. CDR3 sequence (DNA): TGCGCCAGCAGCCGACAGGGGCTAGGCATTCAGTACTTC.

The chain links TRBV28 to TRBJ2-5; TRBD2 matches at 7 bases. The CDR3 covers 16 residues. Germline V lookup: CDR1 MDHEN, CDR2 SYDVKM. Trimming took 6 bases from V and 6 from J; bases not matched to a gene: 16. In DNA, the CDR3 is TGTGCCAGCAGCCCCTTGAGTAGCGGGTCCTCGAAGACCCAGTACTTC. Translation gives CASSPLSSGSSKTQYF.

The chain combines TRBV5-1 with TRBJ2-5; D not certain. Per germline, CDR1 SGHRS and CDR2 YFSETQ. With 4 bases removed from V and 2 bases from J, the gap between germline ends came to 12 bases. This CDR3 is 14 amino acids long. The DNA for the CDR3 is TGCGCCAGCAGCGGCGCCGGGTCTCAAGAGACCCAGTACTTC. Translated: CASSGAGSQETQYF. Together with reference TRBV5-1 and TRBJ2-5, the CDR3 gives the full variable domain: KAGVTQTPRYLIKTRGQQVTLSCSPISGHRSVSWYQQTPGQGLQFLFEYFSETQRNKGNFPGRFSGRQFSNSRSEMNVSTLELGDSALYLCASSGAGSQETQYFGPGTRLLVL.

The rearrangement uses TRBV2 and TRBJ2-3; D possibly corresponds to TRBD2 (6 bases). Trimming removed 7 bases at V and 5 bases at J, with 13 bases between. Germline V gene sequence: CDR1 SNHLY, CDR2 FYNNEI. The length of the CDR3 is 13 residues. The CDR3 reads CASTRGRQDTQYF. The CDR3 region has the DNA TGTGCCAGCACACGAGGGAGGCAAGATACGCAGTATTTT.

This chain links TRBV6-6 with TRBJ2-3; D might be TRBD2 (6 bases). The CDR3 spans 14 residues. Trimming pared 7 bases from V and 0 bases from J, leaving 11 bases between. Germline CDR1 MNHNY, CDR2 SVGAGI (reference sequence). CDR3 nucleotides: TGTGCCAGCATTTTAGCGGATAGCACAGATACGCAGTATTTT. The encoded protein is CASILADSTDTQYF.

CDR3 bases: TGTGCCACCAGCAGAGTGGTAAGAGGGACAGGGGTTAGGGGCAATCAGCCCCAGCATTTT. Translation: CATSRVVRGTGVRGNQPQHF. The rearrangement joins TRBV15 to TRBJ1-5, with 10 bases fitting TRBD1. J lost 2 bases, V lost 1 base, and 14 bases had no gene match. In germline, CDR1 is LNHNV, CDR2 YYDKDF (reference sequence). The CDR3 is 20 amino acids.

The chain has TRBV27 and TRBJ2-7, with 8 bases aligning to TRBD2. The CDR3 runs 14 residues. The junction had 6 bases not matched to a gene; V was cut back by 6 bases and J by 2 bases. Looked up from germline, CDR1 is MNHEY and CDR2 is SMNVEV (reference sequence). The CDR3 nucleotides read TGTGCCAGCAGCCCGCGGCGGGAGGCCTACGAGCAGTACTTC. Translated, it gives CASSPRREAYEQYF.

The chain combines TRBV30 with TRBJ1-3; 9 bases are shared with TRBD1. The germline V gene encodes CDR1 GTSNPN and CDR2 SVGIG (reference sequence). CDR3 length: 13 residues. V shed 5 bases, J shed 3 bases, and the junction held 2 bases outside the gene matches. The CDR3 bases are TGTGCCTGGGGGACAGGGAATGGAAACACCATATATTTT. This gives the protein CAWGTGNGNTIYF.